The source of this T cell receptor (beta chain) is a study of blood T cell repertoires in COVID-19. Per germline, CDR1 KGHSH and CDR2 LQKENI. The germline V and J ends were trimmed by 3 bases and 0 bases, with 11 bases remaining between them. This CDR3 is 15 amino acids long. This clone came up once. The data were produced by immunoSEQ multiplex PCR, yet TCRdb's version contains in-frame clones alone and is incomplete. This table holds about 61,000 clones, 60% to 80% found once. What was sequenced was peripheral blood. V and J are TRBV18 and TRBJ1-1; D gene ambiguous. The clonotype originates from a man at least 80 years old with active or convalescent COVID-19. For the CDR3, the DNA is TGTGCCAGCTCACCTCCTAGTCTTATGAACACTGAAGCTTTCTTT. Translating gives CASSPPSLMNTEAFF.